These T cell receptor beta chains were read from a single sample in a study of blood T cell repertoires in COVID-19. Sequencing used immunoSEQ multiplex PCR; TCRdb keeps in-frame clones, though not all of them. Of about 200,000 clones in the sample, roughly nine tenths are singletons; the top ten hold about 2%. Sequenced sample: peripheral blood. Source of these receptors: a woman aged 45 to 65 with acute or convalescent COVID-19. CDR3s include the opening cysteine and the closing phenylalanine or tryptophan. A D gene is named only where the DNA matches it firmly. Clone sizes are given selectively: once, few, many, or a class where the clone is expanded.

v_gene: TRBV2
abundance: NA
d_gene: NA
j_gene: TRBJ2-3
CDR3aa: CASVLRGGNTDTQYF
CDR3nt: TGTGCCAGCGTCTTGAGGGGGGGTAACACAGATACGCAGTATTTT

v_gene: TRBV9
abundance: NA
d_gene: TRBD2
j_gene: TRBJ2-5
CDR3aa: CASSAGLADQETQYF
CDR3nt: TGTGCCAGCAGCGCCGGACTAGCGGACCAAGAGACCCAGTACTTC

v_gene: TRBV5-1
abundance: NA
d_gene: NA
j_gene: TRBJ2-3
CDR3aa: CASSPSSTDTQYF
CDR3nt: TGCGCCAGCAGCCCGTCGAGCACAGATACGCAGTATTTT

v_gene: TRBV6-5
abundance: NA
d_gene: NA
j_gene: TRBJ1-4
CDR3aa: CASSRGMANEKLFF
CDR3nt: TGTGCCAGCAGTCGGGGGATGGCTAATGAAAAACTGTTTTTT

v_gene: TRBV20-1
abundance: NA
d_gene: NA
j_gene: TRBJ1-5
CDR3aa: CSASGDTYQPQHF
CDR3nt: TGCAGTGCTAGTGGGGACACCTATCAGCCCCAGCATTTT

v_gene: TRBV7-2
abundance: NA
d_gene: NA
j_gene: TRBJ2-5
CDR3aa: CASSPGAVYQETQYF
CDR3nt: TGTGCCAGCAGCCCTGGGGCAGTCTACCAAGAGACCCAGTACTTC

v_gene: TRBV4-2
abundance: NA
d_gene: NA
j_gene: TRBJ1-1
CDR3aa: CASSQAAGGPNTEAFF
CDR3nt: TGTGCCAGCAGCCAAGCGGCAGGAGGACCGAACACTGAAGCTTTCTTT

v_gene: TRBV7-2
abundance: NA
d_gene: NA
j_gene: TRBJ1-5
CDR3aa: CASSLVGIYSNQPQHF
CDR3nt: TGTGCCAGCAGCTTAGTGGGCATTTATAGCAATCAGCCCCAGCATTTT

v_gene: TRBV30
abundance: NA
d_gene: TRBD2
j_gene: TRBJ2-5
CDR3aa: CAWSPVTSGETQYF
CDR3nt: TGTGCCTGGAGCCCCGTGACTAGCGGGGAGACCCAGTACTTC

v_gene: TRBV2
abundance: NA
d_gene: NA
j_gene: TRBJ2-1
CDR3aa: CASSVAQAFYNEQFF
CDR3nt: TGTGCCAGCAGTGTCGCCCAGGCGTTTTACAATGAGCAGTTCTTC

v_gene: TRBV12-3/TRBV12-4
abundance: NA
d_gene: TRBD1
j_gene: TRBJ1-2
CDR3aa: CASSLDRVFGYTF
CDR3nt: TGTGCCAGCAGTTTGGACAGGGTTTTTGGCTACACCTTC

v_gene: TRBV6-6
abundance: few
d_gene: NA
j_gene: TRBJ1-5
CDR3aa: CASSKIQGIDQPQHF
CDR3nt: TGTGCCAGCAGTAAAATACAGGGTATTGATCAGCCCCAGCATTTT

v_gene: TRBV19
abundance: NA
d_gene: NA
j_gene: TRBJ1-2
CDR3aa: CASSPTGPESGGYTF
CDR3nt: TGTGCCAGTAGTCCAACAGGGCCCGAGTCGGGTGGCTACACCTTC

v_gene: TRBV10-3
abundance: NA
d_gene: TRBD1
j_gene: TRBJ1-2
CDR3aa: CAISDTGGRANYGYTF
CDR3nt: TGTGCCATCAGTGATACAGGGGGAAGAGCTAACTATGGCTACACCTTC

v_gene: TRBV30
abundance: NA
d_gene: NA
j_gene: TRBJ2-3
CDR3aa: CAWSGGSTDTQYF
CDR3nt: TGTGCCTGGAGTGGAGGGAGCACAGATACGCAGTATTTT

v_gene: TRBV5-1
abundance: NA
d_gene: NA
j_gene: TRBJ2-3
CDR3aa: CASSLVTGETDTQYF
CDR3nt: TGCGCCAGCAGCTTGGTTACAGGTGAAACAGATACGCAGTATTTT

v_gene: TRBV2
abundance: NA
d_gene: NA
j_gene: TRBJ1-3
CDR3aa: CASSGSWGPGNTIYF
CDR3nt: TGTGCCAGCAGTGGGTCATGGGGGCCTGGAAACACCATATATTTT

v_gene: TRBV30
abundance: once
d_gene: TRBD1
j_gene: TRBJ2-7
CDR3aa: CAWSLTGAQSKQYF
CDR3nt: TGTGCCTGGAGTCTGACAGGGGCCCAGTCCAAGCAGTACTTC

v_gene: TRBV6-1
abundance: NA
d_gene: NA
j_gene: TRBJ2-2
CDR3aa: CASSERGHTNTRELFF
CDR3nt: TGTGCCAGCAGTGAACGGGGACACACGAACACCAGGGAGCTGTTTTTT

v_gene: TRBV5-8
abundance: NA
d_gene: NA
j_gene: TRBJ1-5
CDR3aa: CASSLETGSNQPQHF
CDR3nt: TGTGCCAGCAGCTTGGAGACGGGTAGCAATCAGCCCCAGCATTTT

v_gene: TRBV7-6
abundance: NA
d_gene: NA
j_gene: TRBJ2-3
CDR3aa: CASSLAKDTQYF
CDR3nt: TGTGCCAGCAGCTTGGCCAAAGATACGCAGTATTTT

v_gene: TRBV27
abundance: NA
d_gene: TRBD1
j_gene: TRBJ1-1
CDR3aa: CASSSDRGTTEAFF
CDR3nt: TGTGCCAGCAGTTCGGACAGGGGTACCACTGAAGCTTTCTTT

v_gene: TRBV5-8
abundance: NA
d_gene: NA
j_gene: TRBJ2-7
CDR3aa: CASSAGQTSYEQYF
CDR3nt: TGTGCCAGCAGCGCAGGACAGACATCCTACGAGCAGTACTTC